These 16 T cell receptor beta chains were all obtained from the same sample, sequenced in a study of T-cell reconstitution after alpha-beta-depleted transplantation in children. As it was prepared, the TCRbeta library received unique molecular identifiers. One entry per CDR3 protein results from TCRdb running MiXCR on the PCR reads. The sample lists 200,000 to 250,000 distinct CDR3 sequences, 11% occurring once. Here the sequenced sample was PBMCs, taken before TCRalphabeta/CD19-depleted stem cell transplant. These receptors originate from a child less than two years old with acute myeloid leukemia, due to receive a stem cell transplant.

This clonotype was seen at least ten times. This chain joins TRBV18 and TRBJ2-7; D is unresolved. The V end was cut by 1 base, the J end by 3 bases, with 7 bases between. Germline V CDR1 and CDR2: KGHSH, LQKENI. The CDR3 is made up of 13 amino acids. CDR3 amino acids: CASSPRPYYEQYF. Written as DNA, the CDR3 is TGTGCCAGCTCACCACGGCCGTACTACGAGCAGTACTTC. Supplemented by reference TRBV18 and TRBJ2-7, the full variable domain reads NAGVMQNPRHLVRRRGQEARLRCSPMKGHSHVYWYRQLPEEGLKFMVYLQKENIIDESGMPKERFSAEFPKEGPSILRIQQVVRGDSAAYFCASSPRPYYEQYFGPGTRLTVT.

This clonotype was observed a few times. The CDR3 here is CASINRDRPTDTQYF. CDR3 DNA sequence: TGTGCCAGCATCAACCGGGACAGGCCCACAGATACGCAGTATTTT. The V and J genes are TRBV12-3 or TRBV12-4 and TRBJ2-3; 8 bases line up with TRBD1. The CDR3 runs to 15 residues. With V trimmed by 7 bases and J by 2 bases, 8 bases remained unmatched.

The chain is built from TRBV7-8 and TRBJ2-6, with 8 bases aligning to TRBD1. Germline assignment: CDR1 SGHVS and CDR2 FQNEAQ. J lost 5 bases, V lost 0 bases, and 12 bases had no gene match. The CDR3 sequence is 19 residues long. This chain's CDR3 is CASSLAVGTGDLRANVLTF. The CDR3 coding sequence is TGTGCCAGCAGCTTAGCGGTAGGGACAGGTGATCTTCGGGCCAACGTCCTGACTTTC.

In this sample, this clonotype turned up many times. The genes are TRBV7-7 and TRBJ2-1; TRBD2 matches 14 bases. The CDR3 loop spans 15 amino acids. Germline V gene data show CDR1 as SSHAT and CDR2 as FNYEAQ (reference sequence). The ends lost 5 bases at V and 10 bases at J; junction bases unmatched: 7. The CDR3 DNA sequence: TGTGCCAGCAGCATGGGACTAGCGGGGGCTGAAGAGCAGTTCTTC. Translation: CASSMGLAGAEEQFF. Looking up the rest from reference TRBV7-7 and TRBJ2-1 gives the full variable domain: GAGVSQSPRYKVTKRGQDVTLRCDPISSHATLYWYQQALGQGPEFLTYFNYEAQPDKSGLPSDRFSAERPEGSISTLTIQRTEQRDSAMYRCASSMGLAGAEEQFFGPGTRLTVL.

This clonotype was counted at least ten times. J is TRBJ1-6 and V is TRBV20-1; 12 bases are shared with TRBD1. Trimming cost V 6 bases and J 7 bases; bases outside gene matches: 4. CDR3 length: 14 residues. Germline CDR1 DFQATT, CDR2 SNEGSKA (reference sequence). This chain's CDR3 is CSARDRGRNSPLHF. The CDR3 bases are TGCAGTGCGCGGGACAGGGGGCGAAATTCACCCCTCCACTTT.

Ten or more counts support this clonotype. V is TRBV28 and J is TRBJ2-1, with 7 positions matching TRBD1. Germline-derived CDR1 and CDR2 are MDHEN and SYDVKM. The CDR3 consists of 14 residues. The V segment lost 7 bases and the J segment 5 bases; nucleotides outside the gene matches: 8. The CDR3 DNA reads TGTGCCAGCAAAATTGGGGACAGAGACAATGAGCAGTTCTTC. This translates into CASKIGDRDNEQFF.

There are many counts of this clonotype. The chain combines TRBV14 with TRBJ2-2; TRBD1 might be the D (5 bases). The ends were cut back, 10 bases at V and 0 bases at J, with 12 bases in the middle. Per germline, CDR1 SGHDN and CDR2 FVKESK. CDR3 length: 14 amino acids. Written as DNA, the CDR3 is TGTGCCACAGCCGGCAGGGCGAACACCGGGGAGCTGTTTTTT. Translated, it gives CATAGRANTGELFF.

At least ten counts were recorded for this clonotype. The gene calls are TRBV21-1 and TRBJ2-6; the table gives TRBD1 as D, unverified against the DNA. TRBV21-1 is tagged as a pseudogene. There are 21 residues in the CDR3. The chain's CDR3 is CASSKVSPGTGRSVGANVLTF. The CDR3 region has the DNA TGTGCCAGCAGCAAAGTAAGCCCCGGGACAGGGAGATCTGTCGGGGCCAACGTCCTGACTTTC.

In this sample, this clonotype turned up many times. The rearrangement joins TRBV20-1 to TRBJ1-3; D is undetermined. Trimming took 3 bases from V and 0 from J, leaving 9 bases between them. Germline V gene data show CDR1 as DFQATT and CDR2 as SNEGSKA (reference sequence). The CDR3 runs 14 residues. CDR3 amino acids: CSARDWSSGNTIYF. For the CDR3, the DNA is TGCAGTGCTAGGGACTGGAGCTCTGGAAACACCATATATTTT.

This clonotype was found once. The chain couples TRBV7-6 to TRBJ1-2; TRBD1 matches 10 bases. The trim removed 6 bases at V and 3 bases at J, leaving 7 bases unmatched. This CDR3 spans 15 amino acids. Germline V lookup: CDR1 SGHVS, CDR2 FNYEAQ. CDR3 in amino acids: CASSPGQGGHYGYTF. The CDR3 DNA follows: TGTGCCAGCAGTCCTGGACAGGGGGGACACTATGGCTACACCTTC.

This clonotype has just a few counts. A much larger clone lies a single base off, so this may be a read error. This sequence joins TRBV12-3 or TRBV12-4 and TRBJ2-6; tentatively, D is TRBD2 (5 bases). CDR3 length: 14 residues. V lost 5 bases and J 1 base, leaving 6 bases between the germline ends. CDR3 coding DNA: TGTGCCAGCAGTCGGGGTTCTGGGGCCAACGTCCTGACTTTC. Translating it yields CASSRGSGANVLTF.

This clonotype was seen at least ten times. V is TRBV5-1 and J is TRBJ2-1; TRBD1 or TRBD2 may be the D gene (6 bases each). The germline V gene encodes CDR1 SGHRS and CDR2 YFSETQ. This CDR3 has 15 amino acids. The V and J ends lost 0 bases and 7 bases respectively, with 14 bases between them. CDR3 loop: CASSLDTGAGNEQFF. DNA of the CDR3: TGCGCCAGCAGCTTGGACACGGGGGCAGGGAATGAGCAGTTCTTC.

This chain joins TRBV18 and TRBJ1-1, with a tentative D call TRBD1 (6 bases). V was shortened by 0 bases and J by 11 bases, with 19 bases between the two germline ends. Germline V gives CDR1 KGHSH, CDR2 LQKENI. The CDR3 covers 15 residues. CDR3 residues: CASSPPNKGGLNAFF. The CDR3 nucleotides are TGTGCCAGCTCACCACCGAATAAGGGGGGCCTAAATGCTTTCTTT.

This clonotype has a count of ten or more. The V call is TRBV30, the J call TRBJ1-3; tentative D call: TRBD1 (5 bases). Deletions cut 8 bases from V and 0 bases from J, with 14 bases between. There are 14 residues in the CDR3. The V gene's germline CDR1 is GTSNPN and CDR2 SVGIG (reference sequence). CDR3 in amino acids: CARIDSYSGNTIYF. DNA of the CDR3: TGTGCCCGCATTGACAGTTACTCTGGAAACACCATATATTTT.

The J gene is TRBJ2-3, the V gene TRBV3-1; D is perhaps TRBD1 (5 bases). The CDR3 totals 11 residues. CDR1 and CDR2 (germline): LGHDT, YNNKEL (reference sequence). Trimming took 2 bases from V and 8 from J, leaving 5 bases between them. The CDR3 loop is CASSQRGTQYF. For the CDR3, the DNA is TGTGCCAGCAGCCAAAGGGGTACGCAGTATTTT.

This clonotype has more than one count but fewer than ten. DNA of the CDR3: TGTGCCACCAGCAGGGGACTAGCGGGACTCGAGCAGTACTTC. Its translation is CATSRGLAGLEQYF. This chain links TRBV15 with TRBJ2-7; 13 bases map to TRBD2. Trimming took 3 bases from V and 6 from J; bases not matched to a gene: 2. This CDR3 is built from 14 residues. The germline V gene encodes CDR1 LNHNV and CDR2 YYDKDF (reference sequence).